This T cell receptor (beta chain) originates from a study of blood T cell repertoires in COVID-19. Background on the study: The cDNA or gDNA used as material had been derived from T cells, B-cell-depleted T cells, or PBMCs.

Sequencing was performed with immunoSEQ multiplex PCR; in TCRdb, only in-frame clones are kept and a portion is missing. The sample yields more than 450,000 clones, about 90% seen once. The sequence was collected from a woman under 30 who had recovered from COVID-19. Sequenced sample: PBMCs or T cells enriched from blood (not recorded which).

This CDR3 is CASSQVSRGETQYF. CDR3 in DNA: TGCGCCAGCAGCCAAGTAAGCCGAGGGGAGACCCAGTACTTC. The chain joins TRBV4-1 to TRBJ2-5; D is perhaps TRBD2 (5 bases). V lost 1 base, J lost 5 bases, and 11 bases lay in between. The CDR3 is 14 amino acids. Germline values: CDR1 MGHRA, CDR2 YSYEKL.